This T cell receptor beta chain was captured in a study of T cells in Graves' hyperthyroidism and ophthalmopathy. Study in general: The initial diagnosis was the point when peripheral blood was collected, ahead of any treatment. The study's findings and limits: A 13 V-J model separated ophthalmopathy from stable hyperthyroidism.

Amplification of TCR beta CDR3 regions was performed using RNA transcripts as template. The HTBI primer set drove a first-round RT-PCR of the TCR CDR3. TCRdb itself ran the multiplex PCR reads through MiXCR, one entry per CDR3 protein. Of nearly 110,000 distinct CDR3 sequences in the sample, 16% were seen once. This clonotype was picked up many times. What it recognizes is unknown. Diagnosis rested on symptoms, serum thyroxine and TRAb, thyroid ultrasound, and orbital computed tomography. PBMCs were collected from an approximately 9.4 ml volume of fresh peripheral blood. The CDR3 totals 13 residues. Trimming took off 0 bases at V and 8 bases at J, with 11 bases between the two ends. The germline CDR1 and CDR2 sequences are SGHRS and YFSETQ.

Sample: blood. This TCR came from a woman aged 50 to 60 with Graves' hyperthyroidism. V is TRBV5-1 and J is TRBJ1-2; possible D gene TRBD1, 6 bases. The CDR3 protein is CASSLGQERGYTF. In DNA, the CDR3 is TGCGCCAGCAGCTTGGGACAGGAGAGGGGCTACACCTTC.